A single sample is the source of the 5 T cell receptor beta chains below, sequenced in a study of blood T cell repertoires in COVID-19. Profiling relied on immunoSEQ multiplex PCR, and the TCRdb table lists in-frame clones only, not all of them. Here the sample spans 180,000 or so clones, about nine tenths being singletons. The sample comprised peripheral blood. These receptors were collected from a man aged 40-50 years with acute or convalescent COVID-19.

The CDR3 nucleotides are TGTGCCAGCAGCCTTGCAGGGCAAATATACAATGAGCAGTTCTTC. Translated: CASSLAGQIYNEQFF. This chain uses TRBV7-9 with TRBJ2-1, with D possibly TRBD1 on 5 matching bases. The ends were cut back, 5 bases at V and 4 bases at J, with 15 bases in the middle. Germline V gene sequence: CDR1 SEHNR, CDR2 FQNEAQ (reference sequence). This CDR3 is 15 amino acids long.

Here the CDR3 DNA reads TGCGCCAGCAGTTACCGGACGGGAATGAACACTGAAGCTTTCTTT. This encodes CASSYRTGMNTEAFF. The chain joins TRBV10-1 to TRBJ1-1; no definite D call. V was clipped by 5 bases and J by 0 bases, with 13 bases between them. The CDR3 loop spans 15 amino acids. From germline, CDR1 is WNHNN and CDR2 SYGVQD (reference sequence).

The chain links TRBV7-2 to TRBJ2-5, with a tentative D call TRBD1 (6 bases). The CDR3 has 15 amino acids. The ends were cut back, 0 bases at V and 4 bases at J, with 12 bases in the middle. The germline CDR1 and CDR2 sequences are SGHTA and FQGNSA. CDR3 sequence (DNA): TGTGCCAGCAGCTTAGCGGGGGCCGAGGGAGAGACCCAGTACTTC. It translates to CASSLAGAEGETQYF.

The chain uses TRBV7-3 and TRBJ1-1; D is unclear. Germline CDR1 SGHTA, CDR2 FQGTGA. The CDR3 loop spans 14 amino acids. Trimming pared 4 bases from V and 1 base from J, leaving 10 bases between. CDR3: CASSSEPANTEAFF. The DNA for the CDR3 is TGTGCCAGCAGCTCGGAGCCCGCGAACACTGAAGCTTTCTTT.

This rearrangement joins TRBV5-1 to TRBJ2-1; possibly TRBD1 for D (6 bases). Germline lookup yields CDR1 SGHRS and CDR2 YFSETQ. V gave up 1 base and J gave up 0 bases, with 11 bases separating them. The length of the CDR3 is 16 residues. The CDR3 loop reads CASSLFPDSSYNEQFF. DNA for the CDR3: TGCGCCAGCAGCTTGTTTCCGGACAGCTCCTACAATGAGCAGTTCTTC.